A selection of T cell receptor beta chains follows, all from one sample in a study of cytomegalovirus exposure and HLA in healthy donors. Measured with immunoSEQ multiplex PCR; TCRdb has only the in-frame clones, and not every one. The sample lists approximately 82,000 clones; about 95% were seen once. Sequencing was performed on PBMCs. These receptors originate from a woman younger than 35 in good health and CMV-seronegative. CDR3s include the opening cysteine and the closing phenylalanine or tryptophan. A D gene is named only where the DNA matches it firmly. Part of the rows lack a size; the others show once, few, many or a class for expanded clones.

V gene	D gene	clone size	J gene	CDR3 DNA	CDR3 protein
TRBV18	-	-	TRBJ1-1	TGTGCCAGCTCACCAGGGCCGAACACTGAAGCTTTCTTT	CASSPGPNTEAFF
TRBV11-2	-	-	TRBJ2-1	TGTGCCAGCAGCCGGCAGCGGAATGAGCAGTTCTTC	CASSRQRNEQFF
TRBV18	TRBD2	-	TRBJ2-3	TGTGCCAGCTCCCCTCGACGGGAGGCAGATACGCAGTATTTT	CASSPRREADTQYF
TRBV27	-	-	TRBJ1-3	TGTGCCAGCAGTCCCCGGGGACTCCTCTCTGGAAACACCATATATTTT	CASSPRGLLSGNTIYF
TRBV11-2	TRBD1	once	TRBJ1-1	TGTGCCAGCAGCGCGCGGACAGGGCGCACTGAAGCTTTCTTT	CASSARTGRTEAFF
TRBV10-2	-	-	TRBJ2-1	TGCGCCAGCCGTACCAGCGGCAATGAGCAGTTCTTC	CASRTSGNEQFF
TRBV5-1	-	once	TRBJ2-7	TGCGCCAGCAGGATGGGCGGGGGCCCGTACGAGCAGTACTTC	CASRMGGGPYEQYF
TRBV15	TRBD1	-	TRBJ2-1	TGTGCCACCAGCAGGCACAGGGGCGATGAGCAGTTCTTC	CATSRHRGDEQFF
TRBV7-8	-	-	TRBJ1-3	TGTGCCAGCAGCCCACCCCGGGCAGGGGGAAACACCATATATTTT	CASSPPRAGGNTIYF
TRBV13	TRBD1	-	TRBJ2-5	TGTGCCAGCAGCTTAGAGCAGGGGGCGGAGACCCAGTACTTC	CASSLEQGAETQYF
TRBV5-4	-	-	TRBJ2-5	TGTGCCAGCAGCCCCCCCTACCACCAAGAGACCCAGTACTTC	CASSPPYHQETQYF
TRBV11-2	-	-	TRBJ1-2	TGTGCCAGCAGCTTAGTGCCCAGGGGTGGCTACACCTTC	CASSLVPRGGYTF
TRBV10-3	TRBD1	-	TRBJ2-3	TGTGCCATCAGTCGGGGACAGGGCAGCACAGATACGCAGTATTTT	CAISRGQGSTDTQYF
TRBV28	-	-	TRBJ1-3	TGTGCCAGCAGTTCAACAGGGACTAGGAACACCATATATTTT	CASSSTGTRNTIYF
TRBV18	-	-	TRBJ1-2	TGTGCCAGCTCACCAGGGCAGGGCAGCCCGTTTAACTATGGCTACACCTTC	CASSPGQGSPFNYGYTF
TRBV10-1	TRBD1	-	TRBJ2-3	TGCGCCAGCAGCCCCTCAACAGGGGGCTCGAATACGCAGTATTTT	CASSPSTGGSNTQYF
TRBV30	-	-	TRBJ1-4	TGTGCCTGGAGTTCCCTAAGTTCTAATGAAAAACTGTTTTTT	CAWSSLSSNEKLFF
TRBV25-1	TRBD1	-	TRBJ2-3	TGTGCCAGCAGTGATGGGACAGGGTACTTGGCAGGGACAGATACGCAGTATTTT	CASSDGTGYLAGTDTQYF
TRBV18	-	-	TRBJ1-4	TGTGCCAGCTCACTGAGGGCAACCCCTAATGAAAAACTGTTTTTT	CASSLRATPNEKLFF
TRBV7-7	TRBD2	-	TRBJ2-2	TGTGCCAGCAGCTTAGGGGGCGCAGGTGGCGGGAGGAACACCGGGGAGCTGTTTTTT	CASSLGGAGGGRNTGELFF
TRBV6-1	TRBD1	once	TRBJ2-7	TGTGCCAGCAGGGACGGGACAGGGGGGAGCGAGCAGTACTTC	CASRDGTGGSEQYF
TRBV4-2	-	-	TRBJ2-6	TGTGCCAGCAGCCAACCAGACAGGCCTGGGGCCAACGTCCTGACTTTC	CASSQPDRPGANVLTF
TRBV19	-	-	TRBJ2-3	TGTGCCAGTAGTATCATGGGAGAGAGCACAGATACGCAGTATTTT	CASSIMGESTDTQYF
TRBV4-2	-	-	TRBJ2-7	TGTGCCAGCAGCCCCAGAAGGTGGAGTGGCTACGAGCAGTACTTC	CASSPRRWSGYEQYF
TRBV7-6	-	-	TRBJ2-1	TGTGCCAGCAGCGATAAAGGGGGGGGCCTGAATGAGCAGTTCTTC	CASSDKGGGLNEQFF
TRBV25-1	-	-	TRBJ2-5	TGTGCCAGCAGTGCCTCAGAGGCTGCGTCGGAGACCCAGTACTTC	CASSASEAASETQYF
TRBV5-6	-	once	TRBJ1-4	TGTGCCAGCAGCTCGACAGCGGGGGAAAGCGAAAAACTGTTTTTT	CASSSTAGESEKLFF
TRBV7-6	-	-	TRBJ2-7	TGTGCCAGCAGCTTAGAGGCGGCCTACGAGCAGTACTTC	CASSLEAAYEQYF
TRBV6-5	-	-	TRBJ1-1	TGTGCCAGCAGCCAACTCATAGCAAATAAAGGGAGAGCTTTCTTT	CASSQLIANKGRAFF
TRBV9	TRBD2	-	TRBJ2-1	TGTGCCAGCAGCGTAGGGGTACTAGCGGGTTACAATGAGCAGTTCTTC	CASSVGVLAGYNEQFF
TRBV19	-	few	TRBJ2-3	TGTGCCAGTTCTAGCGTTAGCACAGATACGCAGTATTTT	CASSSVSTDTQYF
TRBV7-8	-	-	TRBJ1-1	TGTGCCAGCAGCCTTACAGGGACCGGTGAAGCTTTCTTT	CASSLTGTGEAFF
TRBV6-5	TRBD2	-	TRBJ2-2	TGTGCCAGCAGTTATAGCGGGGGGGTCACCGGGGAGCTGTTTTTT	CASSYSGGVTGELFF
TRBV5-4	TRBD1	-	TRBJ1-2	TGTGCCAGTTCAGGAACGGGGACAGCTAACTATGGCTACACCTTC	CASSGTGTANYGYTF
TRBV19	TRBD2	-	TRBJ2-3	TGTGCCAGTACCGGGGGGGGGACGGCAGATACGCAGTATTTT	CASTGGGTADTQYF
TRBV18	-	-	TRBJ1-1	TGTGCCAGCTCACGAGATAAGGTCCCGGGACTAGGAACTTTCTTT	CASSRDKVPGLGTFF
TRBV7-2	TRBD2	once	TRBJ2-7	TGTGCCAGCAGCCCTCAGCGAGGGACTAGCGGGAACTACGAGCAGTACTTC	CASSPQRGTSGNYEQYF
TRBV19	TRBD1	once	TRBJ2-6	TGTGCCAGTAGCCATCACAGGGGCGACGTCCTGACTTTC	CASSHHRGDVLTF
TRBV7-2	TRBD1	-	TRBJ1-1	TGTGCCAGCAGCTCCTTCGACAGGGGGCGAGGGACTGAAGCTTTCTTT	CASSSFDRGRGTEAFF
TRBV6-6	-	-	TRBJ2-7	TGTGCCAGCAGTACCAACAGCTTGAGCTCCTACGAGCAGTACTTC	CASSTNSLSSYEQYF
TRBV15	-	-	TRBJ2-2	TGTGCCACCAGCAGGGACAGACTCGGGGAGCTGTTTTTT	CATSRDRLGELFF
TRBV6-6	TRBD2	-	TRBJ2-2	TGTGCCAGCACCTTGACTAGCGGGAGTCCCACCGGGGAGCTGTTTTTT	CASTLTSGSPTGELFF
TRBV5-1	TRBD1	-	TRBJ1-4	TGCGCCAGCAGCCTGACTCCGGGACAGCCGTCTGAAAAACTGTTTTTT	CASSLTPGQPSEKLFF
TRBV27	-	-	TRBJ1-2	TGTGCCAGCAGTTCCTCCACCCAGGCAGGGTACTATGGCTACACCTTC	CASSSSTQAGYYGYTF
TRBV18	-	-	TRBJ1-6	TGTGCCAGCTCACCAGGCGGGGTAGCCCGGGAAAATTCACCCCTCCACTTT	CASSPGGVARENSPLHF
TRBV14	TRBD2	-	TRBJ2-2	TGTGCCAGCAGCCAGCGACCGGGACTAGGGACCGGGGAGCTGTTTTTT	CASSQRPGLGTGELFF
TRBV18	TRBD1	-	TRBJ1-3	TGTGCCAGCTCCATAGGTTACAGGGGCCGCTCTGGAAACACCATATATTTT	CASSIGYRGRSGNTIYF
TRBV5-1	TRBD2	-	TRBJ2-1	TGCGCCAGCAGCTCGCCGGGACTAGCGGGAGGGTATAATGAGCAGTTCTTC	CASSSPGLAGGYNEQFF
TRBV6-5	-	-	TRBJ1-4	TGTGCCAGCAGTTACACCCTGGCCACCGGGAATGAAAAACTGTTTTTT	CASSYTLATGNEKLFF
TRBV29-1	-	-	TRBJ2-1	TGCAGCGTTGGAGCGATGGCTGAGCAGTTCTTC	CSVGAMAEQFF
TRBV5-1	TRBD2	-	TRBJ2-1	TGCGCCAGCAGCTTGCCTTCGTTAGCGGGAGTCGGATCCAATGAGCAGTTCTTC	CASSLPSLAGVGSNEQFF
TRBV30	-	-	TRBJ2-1	TGTGCCTGGAGTGTACTAAGCGGCTCCTACAATGAGCAGTTCTTC	CAWSVLSGSYNEQFF
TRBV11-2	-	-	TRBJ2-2	TGTGCCAGCAGCCTTCCAGGGGGACTCTACACCGGGGAGCTGTTTTTT	CASSLPGGLYTGELFF
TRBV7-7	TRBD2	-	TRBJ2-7	TGTGCCAGCAGCTTGGGGAGGGCGGGAGAAGGGTACGAGCAGTACTTC	CASSLGRAGEGYEQYF
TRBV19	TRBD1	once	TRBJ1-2	TGTGCCAGTAGCCTGGACAGGGGACAGTCCGGCTACACCTTC	CASSLDRGQSGYTF